Presented here are 20 T cell receptor beta chains from one specimen sequenced in a study of OX40 agonist ivuxolimab in advanced cancers. The table came from immunoSEQ multiplex PCR; TCRdb's copy has only in-frame clones and leaves some out. This sample has tens of thousands of clones, with 85% found just once. Specimen: CD4+ or CD8+ T cells sorted from blood, collected in a trial of the OX40 agonist ivuxolimab. Source of these receptors: an adult with an advanced solid tumor such as melanoma, head and neck, liver or kidney cancer.

The genes are TRBV11-1 and TRBJ2-7; 7 bases map to TRBD1. Germline CDR1 reads SGHAT; CDR2 reads FQDESV (reference sequence). J was trimmed by 2 bases and V by 3 bases; bases with no gene match: 7. This CDR3 has 15 amino acids. DNA of the CDR3: TGTGCCAGCAGCTTTCAGGACAGGCCTACCTACGAGCAGTACTTC. This translates into CASSFQDRPTYEQYF.

The chain recombines TRBV18 with TRBJ2-5; D possibly corresponds to TRBD1 (5 bases). The CDR3 is 17 residues long. CDR1 and CDR2 (germline): KGHSH, LQKENI. Trimming took 1 base from V and 5 from J, leaving 20 bases between them. CDR3 sequence (DNA): TGTGCCAGCTCACCACAGCTTGGACAAACATTGGGGGAGACCCAGTACTTC. It yields the protein CASSPQLGQTLGETQYF.

CDR3 coding DNA: TGTGCCAGCAGTATACAGGGGGCTCCCTACGAGCAGTACTTC. It is translated as CASSIQGAPYEQYF. This chain connects TRBV6-1 to TRBJ2-7; the match to TRBD1 covers 9 bases. V lost 5 bases, J lost 2 bases, and 4 bases stayed unmatched. The CDR3 spans 14 residues. Germline CDR1 is MNHNS and CDR2 is SASEGT.

This chain joins TRBV6-6 and TRBJ2-1; D remains unclear. V gave up 2 bases and J gave up 7 bases, with 9 bases separating them. The CDR3 is 13 residues long. Germline-derived CDR1 and CDR2 are MNHNY and SVGAGI (reference sequence). CDR3 in DNA: TGTGCCAGCAGTTACCCGAGTGGAAATGAGCAGTTCTTC. Protein product: CASSYPSGNEQFF.

This clone was recorded only once. The V and J genes are TRBV2 and TRBJ2-3; TRBD2 matches 9 bases. This CDR3 region has 18 residues. J gave up 4 bases and V 6 bases, and 17 bases lay outside the gene matches. Germline assignment: CDR1 SNHLY and CDR2 FYNNEI. CDR3 bases: TGTGCCAGCAGGGATATCGGCGGCGGGAGGGCCCTCGCAGATACGCAGTATTTT. It specifies CASRDIGGGRALADTQYF.

On this clone: Other DNA sequences in this specimen translate into the identical CDR3. The CDR3 spells CASSVVQGGNQPQHF. In nucleotides, the CDR3 is TGTGCCAGTAGTGTGGTACAAGGTGGCAATCAGCCCCAGCATTTT. The V gene is TRBV19, the J gene TRBJ1-5; no clear D gene. Trimming cost V 5 bases and J 2 bases, with 13 bases left between them. CDR3 length: 15 residues. Germline lookup yields CDR1 LNHDA and CDR2 SQIVND (reference sequence). Using reference TRBV19 and TRBJ1-5 for the parts outside the CDR3, the full variable domain is DGGITQSPKYLFRKEGQNVTLSCEQNLNHDAMYWYRQDPGQGLRLIYYSQIVNDFQKGDIAEGYSVSREKKESFPLTVTSAQKNPTAFYLCASSVVQGGNQPQHFGDGTRLSIL.

CDR3 bases: TGTGCCAGCAGTGTCACGCTATCGAACACTGAAGCTTTCTTT. It encodes CASSVTLSNTEAFF. The genes are TRBV6-6 and TRBJ1-1; D uncertain. The CDR3 covers 14 residues. V dropped 5 bases and J dropped 1 base, with 11 bases sitting between them. Germline assignment: CDR1 MNHNY and CDR2 SVGAGI (reference sequence).

The sample holds one count of this clone. The J gene is TRBJ2-7, the V gene TRBV11-3; the match to TRBD2 covers 11 bases. V shed 3 bases, J shed 2 bases, and the junction held 3 bases outside the gene matches. Germline CDR1 SGHNT, CDR2 YENEEA. This CDR3 region has 15 residues. CDR3 nucleotide sequence: TGTGCCAGCAGCTTTGAACTAGCGGGAGCCTACGAGCAGTACTTC. Encoded protein: CASSFELAGAYEQYF.

This clone appeared a single time. The V gene is TRBV5-4, the J gene TRBJ2-7; 7 nucleotides align to TRBD1. The trim removed 1 base at V and 5 bases at J, leaving 6 bases unmatched. This CDR3 is 14 amino acids long. CDR1 is SGHNT, CDR2 YYREEE, per germline (reference sequence). The CDR3 here is CASSLQGGPDEQYF. The CDR3, as DNA: TGTGCCAGCAGCTTGCAAGGGGGCCCCGACGAGCAGTACTTC.

This clone was counted only a few times. The V and J genes are TRBV13 and TRBJ2-3; 12 nucleotides match TRBD2. The length of the CDR3 is 16 residues. V shed 5 bases, J shed 4 bases, and the junction held 7 bases outside the gene matches. CDR1 is PRHDT and CDR2 is FYEKMQ in the germline V gene (reference sequence). The CDR3 spells CASSLRTSGVADTQYF. CDR3 nucleotides: TGTGCCAGCAGCCTACGGACTAGCGGGGTGGCAGATACGCAGTATTTT.

The chain joins TRBV7-2 to TRBJ1-6, with 7 bases identical to TRBD1. Germline CDR1 and CDR2: SGHTA and FQGNSA. Trimming cost V 5 bases and J 10 bases; bases outside gene matches: 11. The CDR3 is made up of 15 amino acids. DNA of the CDR3: TGTGCCAGCAGCCCCAGACAGGGCCAGTACTCACCCCTCCACTTT. Protein product: CASSPRQGQYSPLHF. Combining the CDR3 with reference TRBV7-2 and TRBJ1-6 gives the whole variable domain GAGVSQSPSNKVTEKGKDVELRCDPISGHTALYWYRQSLGQGLEFLIYFQGNSAPDKSGLPSDRFSAERTGGSVSTLTIQRTQQEDSAVYLCASSPRQGQYSPLHFGNGTRLTVT.

The CDR3 DNA sequence: TGTGCCAGCAGTGAAGCCTCAGGGGTTTGGACTGAAGCTTTCTTT. This gives the protein CASSEASGVWTEAFF. The J gene is TRBJ1-1, the V gene TRBV6-1; perhaps TRBD1 as D (6 bases). This CDR3 comprises 15 residues. Trimming left V 0 bases short and J 5 bases short, with 13 bases between. Germline-derived CDR1 and CDR2 are MNHNS and SASEGT.

This chain joins TRBV9 and TRBJ1-6; D gene uncertain. Trimming stripped 0 bases from V and 6 bases from J, with 10 bases between. The CDR3 length is 15 residues. Germline V gives CDR1 SGDLS, CDR2 YYNGEE. The CDR3 DNA is TGTGCCAGCAGCGTAGGAGGGTTTGGTAATTCACCCCTCCACTTT. It translates to CASSVGGFGNSPLHF.

V usage is TRBV19 and J usage is TRBJ1-4, with TRBD1 as a possible D gene (6 bases). V lost 7 bases and J lost 6, with 15 bases in between. Germline V gene sequence: CDR1 LNHDA, CDR2 SQIVND (reference sequence). The CDR3 loop spans 14 amino acids. The CDR3 is CASKVARGDEKLFF. The CDR3 nucleotides are TGTGCCAGTAAGGTGGCGAGGGGGGATGAAAAACTGTTTTTT.

V usage is TRBV6-6 and J usage is TRBJ2-1, with D possibly matching TRBD2 (5 bases). The CDR3 extends over 14 amino acids. Trimming removed 6 bases at V and 0 bases at J, with 9 bases between. CDR1 and CDR2 from the germline V gene are MNHNY and SVGAGI (reference sequence). The CDR3 DNA reads TGTGCCAGCAGCCGGGAACTCTCCTACAATGAGCAGTTCTTC. This codes for CASSRELSYNEQFF.

This clone was counted between two and nine times. The rearrangement joins TRBV19 to TRBJ1-5, with 7 bases that match TRBD1. V dropped 5 bases and J dropped 11; count of bases not matched to a gene: 9. The CDR3 spans 13 residues. CDR1 is LNHDA and CDR2 is SQIVND in the germline V gene (reference sequence). The CDR3 DNA sequence: TGTGCCAGTAGTGAACAGGGGAGGATGGCCCAGCATTTT. Protein product: CASSEQGRMAQHF. Drawing the rest from reference TRBV19 and TRBJ1-5, the complete variable domain is DGGITQSPKYLFRKEGQNVTLSCEQNLNHDAMYWYRQDPGQGLRLIYYSQIVNDFQKGDIAEGYSVSREKKESFPLTVTSAQKNPTAFYLCASSEQGRMAQHFGDGTRLSIL.

The V gene is TRBV6-5, the J gene TRBJ2-7; TRBD1 aligns across 8 bases. In germline, CDR1 is MNHEY, CDR2 SVGAGI. The CDR3 runs 13 residues. The junction had 4 bases not matched to a gene; V was cut back by 7 bases and J by 2 bases. CDR3 nucleotide sequence: TGTGCCAGCACAAGACAGGGGACCTACGAGCAGTACTTC. This encodes CASTRQGTYEQYF.

The gene calls are TRBV10-1 and TRBJ2-3, with D possibly being TRBD2 (5 bases). Germline lookup yields CDR1 WNHNN and CDR2 SYGVQD (reference sequence). CDR3 length: 16 residues. The V end was cut by 2 bases, the J end by 0 bases, with 12 bases between. Here the CDR3 DNA reads TGCGCCAGCAGTGAGCCAGGTAGCGAAAGCACAGATACGCAGTATTTT. This codes for CASSEPGSESTDTQYF.

In its sample, this clone is medium-sized. The same CDR3 can be traced to other DNA sequences in this sample. This chain joins TRBV12-5 and TRBJ2-1; D may be TRBD1 (6 bases). The CDR3 sequence is 15 residues long. In germline, CDR1 is LGHNT, CDR2 FRNRAP. With 5 bases removed from V and 0 bases from J, the gap between germline ends came to 11 bases. The DNA for the CDR3 is TGTGCTAGTGGTCCCGGACAGAGCTCCTACAATGAGCAGTTCTTC. Protein sequence: CASGPGQSSYNEQFF.

A few counts support this clone. This rearrangement joins TRBV25-1 to TRBJ1-2, with a weak D call TRBD1 (6 bases). CDR3 length: 17 residues. Trimming removed 4 bases at V and 6 bases at J, with 24 bases between. Germline V lookup: CDR1 MGHDK, CDR2 SYGVNS. The chain's CDR3 is CASSGGFGTRVGDGYTF. CDR3 in DNA: TGTGCCAGCAGTGGAGGGTTCGGGACAAGGGTCGGTGATGGCTACACCTTC.